The 3 T cell receptor beta chains given below trace back to one sample, sequenced in a study of T cell changes during pregnancy in multiple sclerosis. The assay was immunoSEQ multiplex PCR, and TCRdb's table has in-frame clones only and misses some. The data contain fewer than 70,000 clones, 94% of them singletons. The source was CD8+ T cells from peripheral blood mononuclear cells, collected in the third trimester of pregnancy. These receptors came from a female donor with multiple sclerosis, enrolled in a pregnancy study.

This chain links TRBV7-9 with TRBJ1-1, with 9 bases fitting TRBD1. Trimming removed 5 bases from V and 8 bases from J; junction bases left unmatched: 9. Germline V lookup: CDR1 SEHNR, CDR2 FQNEAQ (reference sequence). This CDR3 has 14 residues. CDR3 coding DNA: TGTGCCAGCAGCCACGCGGGACAGGGCGACGAAGCTTTCTTT. It is translated as CASSHAGQGDEAFF.

The rearrangement links TRBV4-1 to TRBJ2-7, with 7 bases fitting TRBD1. Germline CDR1 is MGHRA and CDR2 is YSYEKL. The length of the CDR3 is 12 residues. V was clipped by 6 bases and J by 6 bases; unmatched bases: 5. The CDR3 nucleotides read TGCGCCAGCAGACAGGGGAACGGCGAGCAGTACTTC. Translated, it gives CASRQGNGEQYF.

J is TRBJ2-3 and V is TRBV7-9; TRBD2 agrees at 14 bases. V trimming: 7 bases; J trimming: 2 bases; junction bases outside the gene matches: 5. Germline V gene data show CDR1 as SEHNR and CDR2 as FQNEAQ (reference sequence). CDR3 length equals 16 residues. CDR3 nucleotides: TGTGCCAGCATGCGGACTAGCGGGAGGTACACAGATACGCAGTATTTT. Residues: CASMRTSGRYTDTQYF.